This TCR beta chain was recovered during a study of beta chain features in type 1 diabetes. Germline CDR1 is SEHNR and CDR2 is FQNEAQ (reference sequence). Trimming took off 2 bases at V and 4 bases at J, with 21 bases between the two ends. The CDR3 runs 18 residues. This clone showed up just a few times. Since all of the isolated RNA was reverse transcribed, expressed TCRB transcripts were what got sequenced. Assay: immunoSEQ multiplex PCR; the TCRdb copy retains only in-frame clones and omits some. The sample shows a few hundred thousand clones, over 25% of them seen only once. This clonotype was sampled from a man younger than 30 in good health. The chain uses TRBV7-9 and TRBJ2-1, with D tentatively TRBD1 (6 bases). Material for sequencing was naive CD4+ T cells from blood. Here the CDR3 reads CASSLLGQGLAAYNEQFF. The CDR3 DNA reads TGTGCCAGCAGCTTACTGGGCCAGGGGCTAGCTGCTTACAATGAGCAGTTCTTC.